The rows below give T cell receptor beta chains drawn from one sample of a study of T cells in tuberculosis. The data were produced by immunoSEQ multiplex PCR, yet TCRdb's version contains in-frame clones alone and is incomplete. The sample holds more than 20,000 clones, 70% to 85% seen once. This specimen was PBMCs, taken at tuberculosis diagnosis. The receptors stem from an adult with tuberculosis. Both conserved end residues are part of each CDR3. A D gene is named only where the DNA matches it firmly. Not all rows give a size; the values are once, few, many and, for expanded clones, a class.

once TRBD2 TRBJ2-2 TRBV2 CASSTSGANTGELFF TGTGCCAGTAGTACTAGCGGTGCGAACACCGGGGAGCTGTTTTTT
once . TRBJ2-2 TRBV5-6 CASSYYIRPITGELFF TGTGCCAGCAGCTATTACATCCGTCCGATCACCGGGGAGCTGTTTTTT
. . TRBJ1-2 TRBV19 CASRTGIQRGYTF TGTGCCAGTAGAACCGGGATCCAACGCGGCTACACCTTC
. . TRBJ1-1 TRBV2 CAYTGMGTEAFF TGTGCATACACAGGGATGGGCACTGAAGCTTTCTTT
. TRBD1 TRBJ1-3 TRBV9 CASSVYRGSLSGNTIYF TGTGCCAGCAGCGTATACAGGGGGTCTCTCTCTGGAAACACCATATATTTT
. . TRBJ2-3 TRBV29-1 CSVDQRVSTDTQYF TGCAGCGTTGACCAGCGGGTGAGCACAGATACGCAGTATTTT
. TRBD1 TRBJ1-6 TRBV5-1 CASSWTGLDSPLHF TGCGCCAGCAGCTGGACAGGTCTTGACTCACCCCTCCACTTT
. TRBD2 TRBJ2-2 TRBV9 CASSASGSSNTGELFF TGTGCCAGCAGCGCTAGCGGGAGTTCGAACACCGGGGAGCTGTTTTTT
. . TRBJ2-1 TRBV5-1 CASSLVALSYNEQFF TGCGCCAGCAGCTTGGTAGCGCTCTCCTACAATGAGCAGTTCTTC
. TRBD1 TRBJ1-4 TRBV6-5 CASSYSGQGNEKLFF TGTGCCAGCAGTTACTCCGGACAGGGCAACGAAAAACTGTTTTTT
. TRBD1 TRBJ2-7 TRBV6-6 CASTPQGAGYEQYF TGTGCCAGCACCCCGCAGGGGGCGGGCTACGAGCAGTACTTC
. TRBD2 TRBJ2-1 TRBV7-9 CASSLDLAGGEQFF TGTGCCAGCAGCTTAGATCTAGCGGGAGGTGAGCAGTTCTTC
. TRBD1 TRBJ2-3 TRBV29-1 CSVRFPGQVVDTQYF TGCAGCGTCCGATTTCCGGGACAGGTTGTGGATACGCAGTATTTT
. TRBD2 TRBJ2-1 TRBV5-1 CASSLSPGGVNNEQFF TGCGCCAGCAGCTTGTCCCCCGGGGGGGTTAACAATGAGCAGTTCTTC
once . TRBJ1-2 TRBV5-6 CASSLYLQGNYGYTF TGTGCCAGCAGCTTGTATTTACAGGGCAACTATGGCTACACCTTC
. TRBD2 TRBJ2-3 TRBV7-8 CASWGLAGENGATDTQYF TGTGCCAGCTGGGGACTAGCGGGAGAGAACGGGGCCACAGATACGCAGTATTTT
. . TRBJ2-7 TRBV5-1 CASSLGSGEQYF TGCGCCAGCAGCTTGGGTAGCGGCGAGCAGTACTTC
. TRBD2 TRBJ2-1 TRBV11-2 CASSATSGTYNEQFF TGTGCCAGCAGCGCGACTAGCGGAACCTACAATGAGCAGTTCTTC
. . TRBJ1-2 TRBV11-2 CASSIDSNRYGYTF TGTGCCAGCAGCATAGACAGTAACCGCTATGGCTACACCTTC
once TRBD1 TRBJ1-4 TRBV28 CASSLYRGVNEKLFF TGTGCCAGCAGTTTATACAGGGGGGTAAATGAAAAACTGTTTTTT
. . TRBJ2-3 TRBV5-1 CASGRDMWRDTQYF TGCGCCAGCGGGAGAGACATGTGGAGAGATACGCAGTATTTT
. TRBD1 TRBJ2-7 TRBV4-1 CASSQEVGQTSYEQYF TGCGCCAGCAGCCAAGAAGTGGGACAGACGTCCTACGAGCAGTACTTC
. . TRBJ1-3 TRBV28 CASKPQGAGNTIYF TGTGCCAGCAAACCCCAGGGCGCTGGAAACACCATATATTTT
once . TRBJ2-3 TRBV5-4 CASSPNIDTDTQYF TGTGCCAGCAGCCCCAATATAGACACAGATACGCAGTATTTT
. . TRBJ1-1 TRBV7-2 CASSRITGKNTEAFF TGTGCCAGCAGCCGGATTACAGGGAAGAACACTGAAGCTTTCTTT
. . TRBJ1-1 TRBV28 CASSREGKEGTEAFF TGTGCCAGCTCGCGGGAAGGGAAAGAAGGGACTGAAGCTTTCTTT
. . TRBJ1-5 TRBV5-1 CASRLGFGGPQHF TGCGCCAGCAGATTAGGTTTCGGCGGGCCCCAGCATTTT
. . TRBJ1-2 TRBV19 CASNWLNYGYTF TGTGCCAGTAATTGGCTGAACTATGGCTACACCTTC
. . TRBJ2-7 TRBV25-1 CASSVDSYEQYF TGTGCCAGCAGTGTAGACAGCTACGAGCAGTACTTC
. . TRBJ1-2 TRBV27 CASSPGRGTFGYTF TGTGCCAGCAGTCCCGGACGGGGAACCTTTGGCTACACCTTC
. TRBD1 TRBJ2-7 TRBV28 CASSLLGTGGAEQYF TGTGCCAGCAGTTTGCTGGGGACAGGGGGCGCCGAGCAGTACTTC
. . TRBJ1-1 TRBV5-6 CASSLVGYPSEAFF TGTGCCAGCAGCTTGGTGGGCTATCCAAGTGAAGCTTTCTTT
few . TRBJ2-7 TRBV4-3 CASSQDRGYEQYF TGCGCCAGCAGCCAAGATCGGGGGTACGAGCAGTACTTC
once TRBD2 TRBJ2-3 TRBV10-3 CAISEGASGGSPDTQYF TGTGCCATCAGTGAGGGTGCTAGCGGGGGTTCCCCAGATACGCAGTATTTT
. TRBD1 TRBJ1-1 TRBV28 CASRAGQVNTEAFF TGTGCCAGCAGGGCAGGACAGGTGAACACTGAAGCTTTCTTT
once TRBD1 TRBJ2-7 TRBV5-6 CASSSEVGTGGEQYF TGTGCCAGCAGCTCGGAAGTCGGGACAGGGGGCGAGCAGTACTTC
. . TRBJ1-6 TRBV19 CASSIDGSGRNSPLHF TGTGCCAGTAGTATAGATGGTTCAGGGAGGAATTCACCCCTCCACTTT
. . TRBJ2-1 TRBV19 CASNRGGNEQFF TGTGCCAGTAATCGGGGTGGGAATGAGCAGTTCTTC
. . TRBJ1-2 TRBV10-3 CAISVAGEERGYTF TGTGCCATCAGTGTGGCCGGGGAAGAACGAGGCTACACCTTC
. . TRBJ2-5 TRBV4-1 CASVELTQETQYF TGCGCCAGCGTGGAGCTAACCCAAGAGACCCAGTACTTC
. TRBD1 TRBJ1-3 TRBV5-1 CASSKPGQSSGNTIYF TGCGCCAGCAGCAAACCGGGACAGAGCTCTGGAAACACCATATATTTT
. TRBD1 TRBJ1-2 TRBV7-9 CASSLATRRGPYGYTF TGTGCCAGCAGCTTAGCGACGAGAAGGGGGCCATATGGCTACACCTTC
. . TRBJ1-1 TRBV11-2 CASSLAVRGLSEAFF TGTGCCAGCAGCTTAGCCGTCAGGGGATTATCTGAAGCTTTCTTT
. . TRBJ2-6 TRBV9 CASSVDGGFSGANVLTF TGTGCCAGCAGCGTAGATGGAGGCTTCTCTGGGGCCAACGTCCTGACTTTC
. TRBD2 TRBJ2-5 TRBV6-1 CASSALAGGRETQYF TGTGCCAGCAGTGCACTAGCGGGAGGACGGGAGACCCAGTACTTC
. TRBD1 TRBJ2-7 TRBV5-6 CASSLDLPGTAYEQYF TGTGCCAGCAGCTTGGATTTACCCGGGACAGCCTACGAGCAGTACTTC
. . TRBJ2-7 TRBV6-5 CASSISGSAYEQYF TGTGCCAGCAGTATCAGCGGGTCGGCCTACGAGCAGTACTTC
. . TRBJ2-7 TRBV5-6 CASSLGGPGEQYF TGTGCCAGCAGCTTGGGGGGCCCGGGCGAGCAGTACTTC
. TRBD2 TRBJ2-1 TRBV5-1 CASSLESTSGFYNEQFF TGCGCCAGCAGCTTAGAATCGACTAGCGGGTTCTACAATGAGCAGTTCTTC
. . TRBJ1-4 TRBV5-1 CASSEEGFTNEKLFF TGCGCCAGCAGCGAGGAGGGATTTACTAATGAAAAACTGTTTTTT
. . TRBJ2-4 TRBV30 CAWRVAGSLGNIQYF TGTGCCTGGAGGGTGGCAGGGTCTTTGGGAAACATTCAGTACTTC
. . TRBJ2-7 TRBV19 CASSIVRTDGYEQYF TGTGCCAGTAGTATAGTTCGGACAGACGGCTACGAGCAGTACTTC
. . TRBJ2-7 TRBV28 CASSKPGAGGSYEQYF TGTGCCAGCAGTAAACCTGGGGCCGGGGGCTCCTACGAGCAGTACTTC
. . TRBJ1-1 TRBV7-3 CASSSTGGNTEAFF TGTGCCAGCAGCTCCACGGGGGGGAACACTGAAGCTTTCTTT
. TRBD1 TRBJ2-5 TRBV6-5 CASSAGTGGKETQYF TGTGCCAGCAGTGCCGGGACAGGGGGCAAAGAGACCCAGTACTTC
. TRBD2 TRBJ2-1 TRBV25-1 CASRGLAGGYEQFF TGTGCCAGCAGAGGACTAGCGGGGGGTTATGAGCAGTTCTTC
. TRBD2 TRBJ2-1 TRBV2 CASSTRPLAGFSYNEQFF TGTGCCAGCAGTACTCGCCCCTTAGCGGGGTTTTCCTACAATGAGCAGTTCTTC
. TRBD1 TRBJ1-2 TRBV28 CASSQTGVYGYTF TGTGCCAGCAGTCAGACAGGGGTCTATGGCTACACCTTC
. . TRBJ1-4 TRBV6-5 CASSLLGGGYEKLFF TGTGCCAGCAGCCTTCTCGGGGGAGGTTATGAAAAACTGTTTTTT